The 14 T cell receptor beta chains reported below all come from one sample, sequenced in a study of brain T cells in children with intractable seizures (dated by TCRdb to the early 2020s). Library prep was done by the immunoSEQ multiplex PCR assay. Imported from immuneACCESS, the table was reduced by TCRdb to in-frame sequences with V and J called. These copies leave out some clones; in studies compared against another copy, an unresolved V gene accounts for under half, and the cause of the remainder is not known. This sample has approximately 40,000 clones in its table, and 80% to 95% of those were observed once. 5% to 7.5% of the sample comes from the top ten. The time point label of this sample denotes: resected brain tissue, or blood drawn just prior to surgery. This sample comprised peripheral blood, obtained at surgery. Source of these receptors: a girl aged 2 to 10 with tuberous sclerosis and intractable seizures.

This chain connects TRBV4-1 to TRBJ2-2; D not certain. V dropped 1 base and J dropped 6 bases, with 9 bases sitting between them. This CDR3 contains 14 residues. Germline CDR1 MGHRA, CDR2 YSYEKL. The chain's CDR3 is CASSQVEISGELFF. CDR3 coding DNA: TGCGCCAGCAGCCAAGTCGAGATATCCGGGGAGCTGTTTTTT.

The V gene is TRBV19, the J gene TRBJ1-6; no clear D gene. Germline values: CDR1 LNHDA, CDR2 SQIVND (reference sequence). Trimming cost V 1 base and J 8 bases, with 18 bases left between them. The CDR3 has 17 amino acids. The CDR3 DNA follows: TGTGCCAGTAGTATAGTTTCGTCGGAGGGAGTGTATTCACCCCTCCACTTT. Encoded protein: CASSIVSSEGVYSPLHF.

V is TRBV7-9 and J is TRBJ2-3, with D uncertain. CDR3 length: 16 amino acids. Germline V gives CDR1 SEHNR, CDR2 FQNEAQ (reference sequence). V lost 5 bases to trimming and J lost 6 bases, with 21 bases between them. The DNA of the CDR3 is TGTGCCAGCAGCCCTACTCGTTCCCACAGAGTTGATACGCAGTATTTT. Translation: CASSPTRSHRVDTQYF.

The chain uses TRBV21-1 and TRBJ1-6; the tabulated D call, TRBD1, remains unverified against the DNA. TRBV21-1 corresponds to a pseudogene. The CDR3 runs 18 residues. The CDR3 spells CASSAPHLDSHYNSPLHF. The CDR3 bases are TGTGCCAGCAGCGCCCCCCACTTGGACAGCCACTATAATTCACCCCTCCACTTT.

This rearrangement joins TRBV5-1 to TRBJ1-1; 11 bases are shared with TRBD1. The ends lost 4 bases at V and 0 bases at J; junction bases unmatched: 5. The CDR3 length is 16 residues. Per germline, CDR1 SGHRS and CDR2 YFSETQ. For the CDR3, the DNA is TGCGCCAGCAGCCCCGGGACAGGGGGGATGAACACTGAAGCTTTCTTT. This encodes CASSPGTGGMNTEAFF.

The chain carries TRBV27 and TRBJ2-7; possibly TRBD2 for D (6 bases). The CDR3 covers 15 residues. Germline lookup yields CDR1 MNHEY and CDR2 SMNVEV (reference sequence). Trimming took 1 base from V and 2 from J, leaving 12 bases between them. Written as DNA, the CDR3 is TGTGCCAGCAGTTTATTAGGGACTGAGCCCTACGAGCAGTACGTC. This sequence encodes CASSLLGTEPYEQYV.

The rearrangement joins TRBV2 to TRBJ2-1; 7 bases align to TRBD2. CDR3 length equals 13 residues. J gave up 3 bases and V 11 bases, and 7 bases lay outside the gene matches. In germline, CDR1 is SNHLY, CDR2 FYNNEI. CDR3 coding DNA: TGTGCCGGGGGGGGGACCGGCTACAATGAGCAGTTCTTC. It translates to CAGGGTGYNEQFF. Complete variable domain (other parts from reference TRBV2 and TRBJ2-1): EPEVTQTPSHQVTQMGQEVILRCVPISNHLYFYWYRQILGQKVEFLVSFYNNEISEKSEIFDDQFSVERPDGSNFTLKIRSTKLEDSAMYFCAGGGTGYNEQFFGPGTRLTVL.

The chain carries TRBV7-2 and TRBJ1-2; D gene uncertain. Germline CDR1 reads SGHTA; CDR2 reads FQGNSA. Trimming took 2 bases from V and 8 from J, leaving 9 bases between them. CDR3 length: 12 amino acids. The CDR3 DNA reads TGTGCCAGCAGCTTAAGGTCGACGGGCTACACCTTC. This gives the protein CASSLRSTGYTF.

The CDR3 DNA is TGTGCCAGCTCACCCACGACAGAAAACTATGGCTACACCTTC. Encoded protein: CASSPTTENYGYTF. The genes are TRBV18 and TRBJ1-2, with D possibly matching TRBD1 (5 bases). The V end lost 3 bases, the J end lost 2 bases, and 10 bases lay between the germline ends. From germline, CDR1 is KGHSH and CDR2 LQKENI. This CDR3 region has 14 residues.

The chain recombines TRBV21-1 with TRBJ1-5; TRBD1 reflects the table's D call only, with no check against the DNA. TRBV21-1 is a listed pseudogene. The length of the CDR3 is 15 residues. The CDR3 is CASSKTGRPNQPQHF. CDR3 DNA: TGTGCCAGCAGCAAAACAGGGCGGCCTAATCAGCCCCAGCATTTT.

This clone was detected once. V and J are TRBV6-5 and TRBJ2-3, with D possibly TRBD2 on 6 matching bases. This CDR3 is 12 amino acids long. Germline values: CDR1 MNHEY, CDR2 SVGAGI. V was cut by 10 bases and J by 4 bases, with 12 bases left in between. CDR3 in DNA: TGTGCCAAGACTAGAGTTCCAGATACGCAGTATTTT. It codes for CAKTRVPDTQYF.

This clone came up a few times. The chain joins TRBV24-1 to TRBJ2-1; 8 bases agree with TRBD1. V dropped 4 bases and J dropped 8; count of bases not matched to a gene: 9. CDR3 length: 15 residues. Germline V gene lookup returns CDR1 KGHDR and CDR2 SFDVKD. CDR3 DNA: TGTGCCACCAGTGACCCCCGGGACAGGAGGGATGAGCAGTTCTTC. Translating it yields CATSDPRDRRDEQFF.

The chain is built from TRBV5-1 and TRBJ2-2, with D perhaps being TRBD1 or TRBD2 (5 bases each). The CDR3 is made up of 15 amino acids. Germline CDR1 is SGHRS and CDR2 is YFSETQ. Between the trimmed V and J ends, which lost 1 base and 6 bases, there was a span of 13 bases. CDR3 sequence (DNA): TGCGCCAGCAGCTTGTCGTCAGGGCGGGCCGGGGAGCTGTTTTTT. The encoded protein is CASSLSSGRAGELFF.

The chain couples TRBV7-9 to TRBJ1-5; 9 positions agree with TRBD1. This CDR3 is 14 amino acids long. The germline gives CDR1 SEHNR, CDR2 FQNEAQ (reference sequence). With V trimmed by 1 base and J by 5 bases, 0 bases remained unmatched. The CDR3 protein is CASSLGQGDQPQHF. The CDR3 region has the DNA TGTGCCAGCAGCTTAGGACAGGGGGATCAGCCCCAGCATTTT.